This T cell receptor (beta chain) was captured in a study of shared clonotypes between healthy human individuals. A split of CD4+ cells into CD45RA+ naive and CD45RA-negative memory subsets was performed. Study-level findings and limits: Rarefaction curves obtained for sorted subsets showed sequencing incomplete despite large depth. Estimated richness values were generally larger in naive subsets than in memory subsets.

Worth noting for this clone: Its cognate antigen is unknown.

V was cut by 10 bases and J by 7 bases, with 16 bases left in between. The CDR3 is 12 residues long. Germline CDR1 reads MNHNY; CDR2 reads SVGAGI (reference sequence). Clones were sequenced by immunoSEQ multiplex PCR, and TCRdb holds only the in-frame ones, with some missing. Here the sample spans a few million clones, over 85% being singletons. Sequences were obtained from naive CD4+ T cells sorted from blood. Subset reported: CD45RA+ positively selected. This receptor was taken from a man in his late teens or twenties in good health. The V call is TRBV6-6, the J call TRBJ1-2; D may be TRBD1 (5 bases). The CDR3 DNA is TGTGCCACAACTGGCAGGGCGGCTGGCTACACCTTC. It encodes CATTGRAAGYTF.